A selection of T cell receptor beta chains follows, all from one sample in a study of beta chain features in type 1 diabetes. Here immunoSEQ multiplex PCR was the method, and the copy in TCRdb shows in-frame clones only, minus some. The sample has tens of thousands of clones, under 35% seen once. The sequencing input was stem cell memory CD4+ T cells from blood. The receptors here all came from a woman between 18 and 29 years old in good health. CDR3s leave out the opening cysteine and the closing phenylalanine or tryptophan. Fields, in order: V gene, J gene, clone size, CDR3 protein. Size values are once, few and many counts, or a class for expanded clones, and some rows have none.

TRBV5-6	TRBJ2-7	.	ASSARLAGLRQY
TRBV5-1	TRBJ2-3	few	ASSLASTDTQY
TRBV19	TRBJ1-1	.	ASTRQAGEAF
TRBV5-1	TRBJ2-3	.	ASSSSSDSTDTQY
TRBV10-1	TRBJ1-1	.	ASSEANTEAF
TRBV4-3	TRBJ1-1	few	ASSQDGGRAEAF
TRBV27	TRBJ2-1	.	ASSYTPLTGGKRNEQF
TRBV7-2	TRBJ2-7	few	ASSLGGGTLSYEQY
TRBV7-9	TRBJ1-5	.	ASSRGAGESQPQH
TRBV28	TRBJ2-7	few	ASSSPRYEQY
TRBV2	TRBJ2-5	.	AGGMETQY
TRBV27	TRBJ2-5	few	ASSDYTSGVETQY
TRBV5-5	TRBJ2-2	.	ASSSPGVDTGELF
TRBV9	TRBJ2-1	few	ASSPPPAGAFNEQF
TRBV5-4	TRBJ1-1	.	ASSPTGLNTEAF
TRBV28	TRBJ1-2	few	ASSPPGIYPTSYGYT
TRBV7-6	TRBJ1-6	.	ASSDPGTGYNSPLH
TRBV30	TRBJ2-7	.	AGRLAGVNYEQY
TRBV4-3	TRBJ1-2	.	ASSLRTGDSYT
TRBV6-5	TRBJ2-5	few	ASEVILPETQY
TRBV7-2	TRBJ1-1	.	ASSYGQGMNTEAF
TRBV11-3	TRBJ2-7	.	ASSSWLTALSYEQY
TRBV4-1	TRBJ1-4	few	ASKGQGNSGEKLF
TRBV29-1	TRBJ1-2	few	SVDSPGRVDYGYT
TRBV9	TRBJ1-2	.	ASSETHRANYGYT
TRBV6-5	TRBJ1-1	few	ASSSRDRDEAF
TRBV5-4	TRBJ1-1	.	ASSSRGASIGAF
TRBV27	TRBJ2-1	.	ASSLSIGLAVYNEQF
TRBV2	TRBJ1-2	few	ASGGIGLGIYGYT
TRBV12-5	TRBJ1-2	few	ASGLTGDGYT
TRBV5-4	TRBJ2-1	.	ASSRTLAESYNEQF
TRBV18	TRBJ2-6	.	ASSPQSSGANVLT
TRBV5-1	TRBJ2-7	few	ASSSRTDYEQY
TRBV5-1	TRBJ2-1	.	ASSLVGGSGGYNEQF
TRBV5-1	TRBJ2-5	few	ASSTNRIQETQY
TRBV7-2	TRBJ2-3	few	ASSSDAGDTQY
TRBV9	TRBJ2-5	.	ASSVGAGGRAVETQY
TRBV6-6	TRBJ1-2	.	ASSSDRVGGYT
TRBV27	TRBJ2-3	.	ASRQGAVDTQY
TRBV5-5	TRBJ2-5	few	ASSEGSGALETQY
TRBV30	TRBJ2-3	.	AWSEGSGRALISSSTDTQY
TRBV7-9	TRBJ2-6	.	ASSFERSSGANVLT
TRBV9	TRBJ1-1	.	ASSVEAVNTEAF
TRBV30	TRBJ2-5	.	AWSHPDAGETQY
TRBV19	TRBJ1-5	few	ASAELDRRFNQPQH
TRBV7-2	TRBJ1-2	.	ASSLQGTRGGYT
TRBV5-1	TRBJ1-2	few	ASSLKGNYGYT
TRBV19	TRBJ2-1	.	ASSEGPSYNEQF
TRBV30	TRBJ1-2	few	AWSSGGYNYGYT
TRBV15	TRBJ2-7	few	ATRAGGSSYEQY
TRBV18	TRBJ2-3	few	ASSPGLGTNTQY
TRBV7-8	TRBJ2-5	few	ASSPRDRGVETQY
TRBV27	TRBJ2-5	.	ASSQSLWAGETQY
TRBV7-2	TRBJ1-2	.	ASSSRTGTNYGYT